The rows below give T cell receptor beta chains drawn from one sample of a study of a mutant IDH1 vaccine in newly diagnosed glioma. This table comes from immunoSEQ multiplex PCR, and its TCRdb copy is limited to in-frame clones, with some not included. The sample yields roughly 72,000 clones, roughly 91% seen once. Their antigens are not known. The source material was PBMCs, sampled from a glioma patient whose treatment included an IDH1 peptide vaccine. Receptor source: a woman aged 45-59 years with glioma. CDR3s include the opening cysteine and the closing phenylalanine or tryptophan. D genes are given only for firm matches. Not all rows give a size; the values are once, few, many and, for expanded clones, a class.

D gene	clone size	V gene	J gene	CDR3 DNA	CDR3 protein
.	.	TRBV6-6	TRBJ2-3	TGTGCCAGCAGTTACCTAGACGCAGATACGCAGTATTTT	CASSYLDADTQYF
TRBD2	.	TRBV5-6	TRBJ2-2	TGTGCCAGCAGTTATGAGGGGACTAGTCAAAGCCGGGAGCTGTTTTTT	CASSYEGTSQSRELFF
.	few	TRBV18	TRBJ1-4	TGTGCCAGCTCGGTGGGGTCCGCTAATGAAAAACTGTTTTTT	CASSVGSANEKLFF
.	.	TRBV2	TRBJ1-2	TGTGCCAGCAGAGGAACTTCCTATGGCTACACCTTC	CASRGTSYGYTF
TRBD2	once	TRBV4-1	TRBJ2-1	TGCGCCAGCAGCCAAGGGCGGGAGGGAAATGAGCAGTTCTTC	CASSQGREGNEQFF
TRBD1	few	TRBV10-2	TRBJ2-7	TGCGCCAGCAGAGACAGGGGTCCCAACGAGCAGTACTTC	CASRDRGPNEQYF
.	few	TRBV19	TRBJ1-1	TGTGCCAGTAGGAAGGAGGCCGACACTGAAGCTTTCTTT	CASRKEADTEAFF
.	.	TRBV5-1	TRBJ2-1	TGCGCCAGCAGCCTGTTACCTTACAATGAGCAGTTCTTC	CASSLLPYNEQFF
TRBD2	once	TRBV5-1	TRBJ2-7	TGCGCCAGCAGCCCGGGACTAGCCTACGAGCAGTACTTC	CASSPGLAYEQYF
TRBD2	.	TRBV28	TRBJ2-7	TGTGCCAGCACTCGGAGGACTAGACCCTACGAGCAGTACTTC	CASTRRTRPYEQYF
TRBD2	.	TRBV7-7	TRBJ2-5	TGTGCTAGCAGCAGGGGGACTAGCGGCCCCCAAGAGACCCAGTACTTC	CASSRGTSGPQETQYF
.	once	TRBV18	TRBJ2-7	TGTGCCAGCTCACCACCGGCACTTACCTACGAGCAGTACTTC	CASSPPALTYEQYF
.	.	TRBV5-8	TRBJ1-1	TGTGCCAGCAGCTACGGGACGGACACTGAAGCTTTCTTT	CASSYGTDTEAFF
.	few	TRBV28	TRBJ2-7	TGTGCCAGCAGTTTGACATCCTACGAGCAGTACTTC	CASSLTSYEQYF
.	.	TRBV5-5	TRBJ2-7	TGTGCCAGCAGCTTTTTTGGGAGCTCCTACGAGCAGTACTTC	CASSFFGSSYEQYF
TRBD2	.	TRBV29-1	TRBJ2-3	TGCAGCGTTGAAACGGGGGGACGTAGCACAGATACGCAGTATTTT	CSVETGGRSTDTQYF
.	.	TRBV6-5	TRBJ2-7	TGTGCCAGCTGGTCCCCCACACCGTTTGGCGAGCAGTACTTC	CASWSPTPFGEQYF
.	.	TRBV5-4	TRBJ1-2	TGTGCCAGCAGCTCGGGGGAGAACTATGGCTACACCTTC	CASSSGENYGYTF
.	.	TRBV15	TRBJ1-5	TGTGCCGACCCCGCCCCCATCCAGCGGTCGGATCAGCCCCAGCATTTT	CADPAPIQRSDQPQHF
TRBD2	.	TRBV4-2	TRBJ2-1	TGTGCCAGCAGCCAAGATGGAGCCCGGACTAGCCGGTACAATGAGCAGTTCTTC	CASSQDGARTSRYNEQFF
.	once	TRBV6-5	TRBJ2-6	TGTGCCAGCAGTCTCGCCTCCGGGGCCAACGTCCTGACTTTC	CASSLASGANVLTF
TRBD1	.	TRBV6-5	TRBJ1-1	TGTGCCAGCAGTCCAAACAGGGGAATGGGCACTGAAGCTTTCTTT	CASSPNRGMGTEAFF
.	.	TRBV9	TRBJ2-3	TGTGCCAGCAGCGTAGACGGGGATACGCAGTATTTT	CASSVDGDTQYF
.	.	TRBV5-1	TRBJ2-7	TGCGCCAGCAGCTTGGGGGGCAGTGGCTACGAGCAGTACTTC	CASSLGGSGYEQYF
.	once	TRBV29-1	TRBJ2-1	TGCAGCGTTGACACAAACAGCTACAATGAGCAGTTCTTC	CSVDTNSYNEQFF
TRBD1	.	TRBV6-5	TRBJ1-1	TGTGCCAGCAGTTACGTCCTGACAGGGAGTAACACTGAAGCTTTCTTT	CASSYVLTGSNTEAFF
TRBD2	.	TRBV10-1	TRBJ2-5	TGCGCCAGCAGTGAGTCGGCTAGCGGGAAGCAAGAGACCCAGTACTTC	CASSESASGKQETQYF
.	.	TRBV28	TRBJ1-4	TGTGCCAGCAGCCCGGGACTCCGGCAGGGTTATGAAAAACTGTTTTTT	CASSPGLRQGYEKLFF
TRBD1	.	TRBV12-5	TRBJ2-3	TGTGCTAGTGGTTCCGGGACAGGGAGCGTCACAGATACGCAGTATTTT	CASGSGTGSVTDTQYF
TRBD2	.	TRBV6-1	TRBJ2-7	TGTGCCAGCAGTGAAGCCGGGGGGGCCAGCTCCTACGAGCAGTACTTC	CASSEAGGASSYEQYF
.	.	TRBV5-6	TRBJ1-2	TGTGCCAGCAGCTTTGGCAGTCTCTATGGCTACACCTTC	CASSFGSLYGYTF
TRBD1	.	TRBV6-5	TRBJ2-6	TGTGCCAGCAGGCAGGGGGTAGGTGGGGCCAACGTCCTGACTTTC	CASRQGVGGANVLTF
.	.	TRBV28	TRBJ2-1	TGTGCCAGCAGTTTAGGGGGTAGCGGAGCCGACAATGAGCAGTTCTTC	CASSLGGSGADNEQFF
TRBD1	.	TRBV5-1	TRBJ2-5	TGCGCCAGCAGGGACCCGGGACAGGGGGCTGAAGAGCAGTACTTC	CASRDPGQGAEEQYF
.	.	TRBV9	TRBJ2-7	TGTGCCAGCAGCGTGACAGCTGCCCTCTCCTACGAGCAGTACTTC	CASSVTAALSYEQYF
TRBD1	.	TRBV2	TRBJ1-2	TGTGCCACCTCGGACAGGCTCTACTATGGCTACACCTTC	CATSDRLYYGYTF
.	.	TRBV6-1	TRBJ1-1	TGTGCCAGCAGTGAAAGGTTCACGGACTCGAGGGCTTTCTTT	CASSERFTDSRAFF
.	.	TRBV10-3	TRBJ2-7	TGTGCCATCAGTGCTGGAGGTTACGAGCAGTACTTC	CAISAGGYEQYF
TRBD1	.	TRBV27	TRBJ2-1	TGTGCCAGCAGTTACCAGGGGGCATACAATGAGCAGTTCTTC	CASSYQGAYNEQFF
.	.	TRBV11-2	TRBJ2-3	TGTGCCAGCAGCTTAGTGGACAGCCACACAGATACGCAGTATTTT	CASSLVDSHTDTQYF
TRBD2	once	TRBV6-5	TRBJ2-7	TGTGCCAGCAGTGAAATCGGGAGGGGCTACGAGCAGTACTTC	CASSEIGRGYEQYF
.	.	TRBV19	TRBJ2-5	TGTGCCAGTGGATTGGGCAGGTCGGGAGAGACCCAGTACTTC	CASGLGRSGETQYF
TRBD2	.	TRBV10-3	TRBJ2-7	TGTGCCATCACGGGGGGACTAGCGGCAGCCGGCTACGAGCAGTACTTC	CAITGGLAAAGYEQYF
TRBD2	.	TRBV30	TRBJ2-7	TGTGCCTGGAGGAAAACTAAAAGACTAGCGGGAGACCACGAGCAGTACTTC	CAWRKTKRLAGDHEQYF
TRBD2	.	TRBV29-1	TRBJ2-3	TGCAGCGTTGCCCCAGCGGGAGAGGCAGATACGCAGTATTTT	CSVAPAGEADTQYF
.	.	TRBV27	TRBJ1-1	TGTGCCAGCAGCCGGGGGGGGACTGAAGCTTTCTTT	CASSRGGTEAFF
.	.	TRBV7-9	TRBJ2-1	TGTGCCAGCAGTTCGACAAACTACAATGAGCAGTTCTTC	CASSSTNYNEQFF
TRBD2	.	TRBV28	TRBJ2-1	TGTGCCAGCACCAGGGGGGGGCTAGCGGGAGTATTTTCCTACAATGAGCAGTTCTTC	CASTRGGLAGVFSYNEQFF
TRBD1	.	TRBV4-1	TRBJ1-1	TGCGCCAGCAGCCATACGGGACAGCCATCTGAAGCTTTCTTT	CASSHTGQPSEAFF
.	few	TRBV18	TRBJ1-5	TGTGCCAGCTCACCATCGGAGTTCGGCCGACGGCAGCCCCAGCATTTT	CASSPSEFGRRQPQHF
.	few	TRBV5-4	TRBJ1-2	TGTGCCAGCAGTCCCGAGTGGGCGGATGGCTACACCTTC	CASSPEWADGYTF
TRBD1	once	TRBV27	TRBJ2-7	TGTGCCAGCAGTGTCAGGGGGTCGGTTTATGAGCAGTACTTC	CASSVRGSVYEQYF
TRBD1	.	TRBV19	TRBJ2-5	TGTGCCAGTAGTCCCCTCGGACAGGGGACGGGTGAGACCCAGTACTTC	CASSPLGQGTGETQYF
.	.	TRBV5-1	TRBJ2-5	TGCGCCAGCAGCTTCTTGGGGCGCAGGGAGACCCAGTACTTC	CASSFLGRRETQYF
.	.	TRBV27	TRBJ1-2	TGTGCCAGCAGTTTCCGCAGGGATCTTCCTAACTATGGCTACACCTTC	CASSFRRDLPNYGYTF
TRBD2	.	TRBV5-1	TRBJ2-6	TGCGCCAGCAGCTTGGGGGGGACTAGCGGCTCTGGGGCCAACGTCCTGACTTTC	CASSLGGTSGSGANVLTF
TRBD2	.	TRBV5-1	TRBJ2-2	TGCGCCAGCAGCTCGTTAGCGGGAGAAACCGGGGAGCTGTTTTTT	CASSSLAGETGELFF
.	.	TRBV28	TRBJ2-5	TGTGCCAGCGGAAATCAGGCGGGGGAGACCCAGTACTTC	CASGNQAGETQYF
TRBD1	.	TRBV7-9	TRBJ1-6	TGTGCCAGCAGCTCCGGACAGGGAAATTCACCCCTCCACTTT	CASSSGQGNSPLHF